Below are 30 T cell receptor beta chains sequenced from a single sample in a study of T cells expressing NK-cell markers. TCRdb reprocessed the 5' RACE reads and stores each CDR3 protein as one record, lacking DNA. This sample's clone table lists about 380,000 distinct CDR3 sequences. Specimen: blood T cells: a sorted CD56 or NKG2C T cell subset, CD4+ or CD8+ T cells, or bulk PBMC T cells (not recorded which). These receptors were collected from a man aged 18-69 years in good health.

The chain links TRBV9 to TRBJ2-7; absent DNA, TCRdb's TRBD1 call cannot be checked. The CDR3 extends over 15 amino acids. Germline V lookup: CDR1 SGDLS, CDR2 YYNGEE. The CDR3 loop is CASSVEGGPRYEQYF.

The V and J genes are TRBV12-3 or TRBV12-4 and TRBJ1-1; TCRdb outputs TRBD1, but without DNA this stays unchecked. The CDR3 sequence is 16 residues long. CDR3 sequence reads: CASSFRGRMIYTEAFF.

The chain couples TRBV4-1 to TRBJ2-3; TCRdb calls TRBD2, which cannot be checked without DNA. The germline V gene encodes CDR1 MGHRA and CDR2 YSYEKL. The CDR3 has 14 residues. CDR3 loop: CASSQKLDTDTQYF.

The rearrangement uses TRBV5-1 and TRBJ2-1; TCRdb picks TRBD1, but there is no DNA to check that call. This CDR3 has 14 residues. Looked up from germline, CDR1 is SGHRS and CDR2 is YFSETQ. CDR3: CASKGQGPHNEQFF.

The chain uses TRBV6-5 and TRBJ2-7; TCRdb reports TRBD1, a call that lacks DNA to check it against. The CDR3 runs 16 residues. Per germline, CDR1 MNHEY and CDR2 SVGAGI. The CDR3 loop reads CASSYSTGGVIYEQYF.

The V gene is TRBV11-1, the J gene TRBJ2-1; TCRdb designates TRBD2, a call that cannot be tested without DNA. The germline CDR1 and CDR2 sequences are SGHAT and FQDESV (reference sequence). The CDR3 is 14 residues long. Here the CDR3 reads CASSPAGGTDEQFF.

The J gene is TRBJ1-2, the V gene TRBV12-3 or TRBV12-4; there is no DNA to check the TCRdb D call of TRBD1. This CDR3 is 14 amino acids long. Here the CDR3 reads CATAPGQGHYGYTF.

The chain uses TRBV7-2 and TRBJ2-1; as DNA is missing, the TRBD2 call by TCRdb cannot be tested. The V gene's germline CDR1 is SGHTA and CDR2 FQGNSA. There are 22 residues in the CDR3. CDR3 sequence: CASSLFRFLGGAVLSSYNEQFF.

The chain joins TRBV12-3 or TRBV12-4 to TRBJ1-4; absent DNA, TCRdb's TRBD1 call cannot be checked. The CDR3 sequence is 16 residues long. CDR3 sequence reads: CASTTKGQVRFGKLFF.

The chain uses TRBV12-3 or TRBV12-4 and TRBJ2-1; lacking DNA, the TRBD1 call made by TCRdb goes unchecked. CDR3 length: 14 amino acids. The CDR3: CASSGTGFHNEQFF.

The chain recombines TRBV13 with TRBJ2-5; without DNA, the TCRdb call of TRBD2 cannot be checked. Germline lookup yields CDR1 PRHDT and CDR2 FYEKMQ (reference sequence). This CDR3 contains 15 residues. This chain's CDR3 is CASSSSRGDQETQYF.

The CDR3 sequence: CASSEQAGTGTGELFF. The V call is TRBV2, the J call TRBJ2-2; TCRdb returns TRBD1, unconfirmable since there is no DNA. The germline gives CDR1 SNHLY, CDR2 FYNNEI. CDR3 length: 16 amino acids.

This rearrangement joins TRBV5-1 to TRBJ2-7; TCRdb outputs TRBD2, but without DNA this stays unchecked. This CDR3 has 13 residues. The germline CDR1 and CDR2 sequences are SGHRS and YFSETQ. The CDR3 protein is CASTGGAAYEQYF.

The rearrangement uses TRBV2 and TRBJ2-7. Germline CDR1 reads SNHLY; CDR2 reads FYNNEI. CDR3 length equals 13 residues. This chain's CDR3 is CASSVLETYEQYF. Combining the CDR3 with reference TRBV2 and TRBJ2-7 gives the whole variable domain EPEVTQTPSHQVTQMGQEVILRCVPISNHLYFYWYRQILGQKVEFLVSFYNNEISEKSEIFDDQFSVERPDGSNFTLKIRSTKLEDSAMYFCASSVLETYEQYFGPGTRLTVT.

The chain carries TRBV6-1 and TRBJ2-3. The CDR3 runs to 14 residues. Germline assignment: CDR1 MNHNS and CDR2 SASEGT. The CDR3 sequence is CATFSAASTDTQYF.

V and J are TRBV3-1 and TRBJ2-7; the TCRdb D gene call, TRBD2, has no DNA to confirm it. The CDR3 is 21 amino acids. Germline V CDR1 and CDR2: LGHDT, YNNKEL (reference sequence). The CDR3 sequence: CASSPKRLLGLTSGGNYEQYF.

The J gene is TRBJ2-7, the V gene TRBV2; TCRdb gives TRBD1 as the D gene, but with no DNA this cannot be confirmed. Germline V gene lookup returns CDR1 SNHLY and CDR2 FYNNEI. The CDR3 runs 14 residues. CDR3 in amino acids: CASSDGPLGAEQYF.

The rearrangement links TRBV19 to TRBJ2-1; TCRdb picks TRBD2, but there is no DNA to check that call. Germline CDR1 LNHDA, CDR2 SQIVND (reference sequence). This CDR3 has 15 residues. Here the CDR3 reads CASSSIGGARNEQFF.

This chain links TRBV7-9 with TRBJ1-1; TCRdb outputs TRBD1, but without DNA this stays unchecked. The CDR3 runs to 16 residues. Per germline, CDR1 SEHNR and CDR2 FQNEAQ (reference sequence). CDR3 region: CASSRGGQNMNTEAFF.

This chain links TRBV20-1 with TRBJ2-6; TCRdb designates TRBD1, a call that cannot be tested without DNA. CDR1 and CDR2 (germline): DFQATT, SNEGSKA (reference sequence). The CDR3 is 16 amino acids. CDR3 amino acids: CSAQRSRGSGANVLTF.

The V call is TRBV28, the J call TRBJ2-4; without DNA, the TCRdb call of TRBD2 cannot be checked. Germline CDR1 and CDR2: MDHEN and SYDVKM. CDR3 size: 11 residues. The CDR3 is CASSASGGQYF.

This chain uses TRBV7-2 with TRBJ2-7; lacking DNA, the TRBD1 call made by TCRdb goes unchecked. The germline gives CDR1 SGHTA, CDR2 FQGNSA. The CDR3 length is 15 residues. The CDR3 region is CASSLFPQGAREQYF.

The chain couples TRBV6-1 to TRBJ1-4; TCRdb's D call, TRBD1, is unchecked because there is no DNA. The CDR3 extends over 15 amino acids. CDR1 and CDR2 (germline): MNHNS, SASEGT. CDR3 loop: CASSVRQVSHEKLFF.

V and J are TRBV4-1 and TRBJ2-7. Germline V gene data show CDR1 as MGHRA and CDR2 as YSYEKL. The CDR3 sequence is 13 residues long. CDR3 loop: CASSQREAYEQYF.

The rearrangement links TRBV6-5 to TRBJ2-7; TCRdb calls TRBD1, which cannot be checked without DNA. CDR1 is MNHEY and CDR2 is SVGAGI in the germline V gene. CDR3 length equals 14 residues. CDR3 region: CASNTGTGGYEQYF.

The rearrangement joins TRBV6-5 to TRBJ2-7. The CDR3 runs to 14 residues. Germline V gene lookup returns CDR1 MNHEY and CDR2 SVGAGI. The CDR3 reads CASSSRLEAYEQYF.

The J gene is TRBJ2-5, the V gene TRBV29-1. From germline, CDR1 is SQVTM and CDR2 ANQGSEA. The CDR3 spans 13 residues. This CDR3 reads CSVDAAFQETQYF.

The chain uses TRBV20-1 and TRBJ2-7; no DNA is available, so the TRBD1 call from TCRdb remains unchecked. CDR3 length: 11 residues. Germline CDR1 DFQATT, CDR2 SNEGSKA (reference sequence). This chain's CDR3 is CSAGLGGKQYF.

This chain joins TRBV10-3 and TRBJ2-1; TCRdb calls TRBD2, which cannot be checked without DNA. The germline V gene encodes CDR1 ENHRY and CDR2 SYGVKD. The CDR3 length is 19 residues. The CDR3 reads CAISESQVPDATRRNEQFF.

The V call is TRBV15, the J call TRBJ1-6; with no DNA, the TCRdb D assignment of TRBD1 cannot be verified. The CDR3 extends over 15 amino acids. Germline values: CDR1 LNHNV, CDR2 YYDKDF (reference sequence). This chain's CDR3 is CATSRTGSYNSPLHF.